This TCR beta chain was profiled in a study of shared clonotypes between healthy human individuals. Whole-study context: In total, the donors were a couple of women and three men aged 18 to 49. Each donor contributed plates that comprised three CD4 naive, three CD4 memory, two CD8 naive and one CD8 memory. Study-wide results and caveats: Clonotype sharing among donors was thought likely to change with sequencing depth.

Germline CDR1 reads SNHLY; CDR2 reads FYNNEI. Trimming cost V 6 bases and J 10 bases; bases outside gene matches: 6. The length of the CDR3 is 12 residues. This table comes from immunoSEQ multiplex PCR, and its TCRdb copy is limited to in-frame clones, with some not included. The repertoire has roughly 2.5 million clones, around nine tenths of them found once; the top ten carry around 0.14%. A note on this clone: Its antigen remains unknown.

The source of this sequence is a man aged 18-30 years in good health. The rearrangement links TRBV2 to TRBJ2-1; 7 nucleotides match TRBD2. The specimen sequenced was naive CD4+ T cells sorted from blood. The sample's subset: CD45RA+ positively selected. The DNA of the CDR3 is TGTGCCAGCAGACTAGTGGGGGGGGAGCAGTTCTTC. Its translation: CASRLVGGEQFF.